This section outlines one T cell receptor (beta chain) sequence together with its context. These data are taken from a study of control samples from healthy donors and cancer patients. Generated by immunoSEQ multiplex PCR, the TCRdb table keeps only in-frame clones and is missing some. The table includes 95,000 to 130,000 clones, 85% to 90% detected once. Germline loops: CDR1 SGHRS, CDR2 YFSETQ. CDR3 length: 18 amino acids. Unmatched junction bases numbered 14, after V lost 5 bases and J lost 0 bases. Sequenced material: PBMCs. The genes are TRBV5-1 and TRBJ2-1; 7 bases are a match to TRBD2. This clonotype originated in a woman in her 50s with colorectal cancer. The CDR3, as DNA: TGCGCCAGCAGAGCCCTATATACTAGCGCCAGCTCCTACAATGAGCAGTTCTTC. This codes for CASRALYTSASSYNEQFF.